The 16 T cell receptor beta chains presented below share a single source sample, sequenced in a study of blood T cell repertoires in COVID-19. Profiling relied on immunoSEQ multiplex PCR, and the TCRdb table lists in-frame clones only, not all of them. The data hold 240,000 or so clones, with around 89% observed a single time. The specimen was peripheral blood. The receptors derive from a woman aged 40 to 50 who had recovered from COVID-19.

The J gene is TRBJ1-1, the V gene TRBV29-1, with D perhaps matching TRBD1 (6 bases). This CDR3 contains 14 residues. Germline CDR1 and CDR2: SQVTM and ANQGSEA. V lost 4 bases and J lost 5, with 17 bases in between. The CDR3: CSVVDRYSGTEAFF. Here the CDR3 DNA reads TGCAGCGTTGTGGACAGATATTCTGGAACTGAAGCTTTCTTT.

The genes are TRBV24-1 and TRBJ2-3; possible D gene TRBD2, 6 bases. The CDR3 covers 18 residues. V was clipped by 0 bases and J by 2 bases, with 17 bases between them. From germline, CDR1 is KGHDR and CDR2 SFDVKD. CDR3 nucleotides: TGTGCCACCAGTGATTTGTGGGGGGACGGCACGGTCACAGATACGCAGTATTTT. Amino acids: CATSDLWGDGTVTDTQYF.

This clone was observed a few times. The chain has TRBV11-2 and TRBJ2-3, with D perhaps TRBD2 (6 bases). This CDR3 has 14 residues. Trimming removed 5 bases at V and 5 bases at J, with 14 bases between. Germline V CDR1 and CDR2: SGHAT, FQNNGV. The CDR3: CASSQNPGGDTQYF. CDR3 DNA: TGTGCCAGCAGCCAAAACCCCGGGGGAGATACGCAGTATTTT.

CDR3 coding DNA: TGTGCCTGGAGTGTGGGGCCCGGGGGGGATGAGCAGTTCTTC. This sequence encodes CAWSVGPGGDEQFF. This sequence joins TRBV30 and TRBJ2-1; 8 bases fit TRBD2. V gave up 0 bases and J gave up 8 bases; unmatched junction bases: 6. Germline CDR1 and CDR2: GTSNPN and SVGIG (reference sequence). The length of the CDR3 is 14 residues.

The chain joins TRBV3-1 (or the pseudogene TRBV3-2) to TRBJ2-2; a weak D match, TRBD2 (7 bases). This CDR3 spans 17 amino acids. The V end was cut by 4 bases, the J end by 3 bases, with 18 bases between. Germline-derived CDR1 and CDR2 are LGHDT and YNNKEL (reference sequence). The CDR3 loop reads CASSLQGGAGYTGELFF. In DNA, the CDR3 is TGTGCCAGCAGCCTCCAAGGGGGGGCCGGATACACCGGGGAGCTGTTTTTT.

CDR3 region: CASSLASRGLQYF. For the CDR3, the DNA is TGTGCCAGCAGCTTAGCGTCGAGGGGGTTGCAGTATTTT. The V gene is TRBV7-8, the J gene TRBJ2-3; TRBD1 might be the D (6 bases). Per germline, CDR1 SGHVS and CDR2 FQNEAQ. V lost 0 bases and J 11 bases, leaving 12 bases between the germline ends. This CDR3 has 13 residues. Supplemented by reference TRBV7-8 and TRBJ2-3, the full variable domain reads GAGVSQSPRYKVAKRGQDVALRCDPISGHVSLFWYQQALGQGPEFLTYFQNEAQLDKSGLPSDRFFAERPEGSVSTLKIQRTQQEDSAVYLCASSLASRGLQYFGPGTRLTVL.

This clone has more than one count but fewer than ten. CDR3 coding DNA: TGTGCCAGTAGTAGCGGGAGGGCCGTCTACGAGCAGTACTTC. Its protein is CASSSGRAVYEQYF. The rearrangement uses TRBV19 and TRBJ2-7, with 9 bases aligning to TRBD2. After removal of 4 bases from V and 3 bases from J, the junction contained 4 bases not matched to a gene. There are 14 residues in the CDR3. In germline, CDR1 is LNHDA, CDR2 SQIVND (reference sequence). Combining the CDR3 with reference TRBV19 and TRBJ2-7 gives the whole variable domain DGGITQSPKYLFRKEGQNVTLSCEQNLNHDAMYWYRQDPGQGLRLIYYSQIVNDFQKGDIAEGYSVSREKKESFPLTVTSAQKNPTAFYLCASSSGRAVYEQYFGPGTRLTVT.

This rearrangement joins TRBV30 to TRBJ2-3; D unresolved. From germline, CDR1 is GTSNPN and CDR2 SVGIG (reference sequence). V was pared by 3 bases and J by 4 bases, with 8 bases between. There are 12 residues in the CDR3. CDR3 protein: CAWSQSADTQYF. The DNA of the CDR3 is TGTGCCTGGAGCCAGAGCGCAGATACGCAGTATTTT. Full variable domain (missing parts from reference TRBV30 and TRBJ2-3): SQTIHQWPATLVQPVGSPLSLECTVEGTSNPNLYWYRQAAGRGLQLLFYSVGIGQISSEVPQNLSASRPQDRQFILSSKKLLLSDSGFYLCAWSQSADTQYFGPGTRLTVL.

The chain carries TRBV11-2 and TRBJ1-5; possibly TRBD1 for D (6 bases). Trimming shortened V by 1 base and J by 7 bases, and 8 bases separated the two germline ends. The CDR3 loop spans 13 amino acids. Germline CDR1 is SGHAT and CDR2 is FQNNGV. The CDR3 DNA reads as TGTGCCAGCAGCTTAGGACAGGACCAGCCCCAGCATTTT. This translates into CASSLGQDQPQHF.

This CDR3 reads CASSHPLDTYAAGANVLTF. The CDR3 bases are TGTGCCAGCAGCCACCCGTTAGATACTTATGCCGCTGGGGCCAACGTCCTGACTTTC. The chain carries TRBV3-1 (or the pseudogene TRBV3-2) and TRBJ2-6; D not certain. Per the germline V gene, CDR1 is LGHDT and CDR2 is YNNKEL (reference sequence). The CDR3 is 19 amino acids. Trimming left V 3 bases short and J 2 bases short, with 20 bases between.

This chain uses TRBV29-1 with TRBJ2-1; 8 bases agree with TRBD2. CDR1 and CDR2 from the germline V gene are SQVTM and ANQGSEA. The trim removed 5 bases at V and 8 bases at J, leaving 14 bases unmatched. The CDR3 contains 15 residues. In DNA form, the CDR3 reads TGCAGCGTTTCCGTGGCGGGAGGACCTCTCGATGAGCAGTTCTTC. Translated, it gives CSVSVAGGPLDEQFF.

The J gene is TRBJ1-5, the V gene TRBV18, with D unresolved. Trimming pared 5 bases from V and 3 bases from J, leaving 5 bases between. This CDR3 has 12 amino acids. Germline CDR1 and CDR2: KGHSH and LQKENI. The CDR3 reads CASSEANQPQHF. The CDR3 nucleotides are TGTGCCAGCTCAGAGGCCAATCAGCCCCAGCATTTT.

V gene TRBV30 combines with J gene TRBJ1-5; tentatively, D is TRBD1 (5 bases). The CDR3 extends over 14 amino acids. The V end was cut by 1 base, the J end by 6 bases, with 13 bases between. Germline CDR1 reads GTSNPN; CDR2 reads SVGIG (reference sequence). The CDR3 loop is CAWSEGQGSQPQHF. CDR3 sequence (DNA): TGTGCCTGGAGTGAGGGGCAGGGCAGTCAGCCCCAGCATTTT.

This chain links TRBV21-1 with TRBJ2-7; the DNA was not compared with TRBD2, the D call given in the table. TRBV21-1 is given as a pseudogene. The CDR3 has 15 residues. The CDR3 DNA sequence: TGTGCCAGCACCCGACTGCTGGCCAACACCTACGAGCAGTACGTC. Its protein product is CASTRLLANTYEQYV.

The genes are TRBV14 and TRBJ2-7; D is perhaps TRBD1 (6 bases). There are 14 residues in the CDR3. V lost 3 bases and J 6 bases, leaving 15 bases between the germline ends. Germline CDR1 and CDR2: SGHDN and FVKESK. The chain's CDR3 is CASSQPGELGEQYF. CDR3 DNA: TGTGCCAGCAGCCAGCCAGGGGAATTGGGCGAGCAGTACTTC.

The chain employs TRBV29-1 and TRBJ2-3, with D maybe TRBD2 (6 bases). This CDR3 region has 16 residues. Germline V gives CDR1 SQVTM, CDR2 ANQGSEA. V dropped 3 bases and J dropped 6 bases, with 22 bases sitting between them. CDR3 residues: CSVEGSGSGWVDTQYF. DNA of the CDR3: TGCAGCGTTGAGGGCTCGGGTAGCGGATGGGTGGATACGCAGTATTTT.